A selection of T cell receptor beta chains follows, all from one sample in a study of T cells in Graves' hyperthyroidism and ophthalmopathy. TCRdb fed the multiplex PCR reads into MiXCR, producing one record per CDR3 protein. The sample holds approximately 400,000 distinct CDR3 sequences; approximately 13% are singletons and the top ten take about a fifth. The sequenced material came from blood. The receptors here all came from a man aged 25 to 45 with Graves' hyperthyroidism that later progressed to Graves' ophthalmopathy. The CDR3 runs from the conserved cysteine through the conserved F or W. The D gene is left open where the match is weak. Clone size is given for some rows only: seen once, a few or many times, or a class if the clone is expanded.

>NA|TRBJ1-1|NA|TRBV6-4
CASRARSNTEAFF
TGTGCCAGCAGAGCCAGGAGTAACACTGAAGCTTTCTTT
>NA|TRBJ2-1|NA|TRBV7-9
CASSSGTSSSYNEQFF
TGTGCCAGCAGCTCCGGGACATCGAGCTCCTACAATGAGCAGTTCTTC
>many|TRBJ2-7|NA|TRBV12-3/TRBV12-4
CASSLGFVLDSYEQYF
TGTGCCAGCAGTTTAGGCTTTGTTCTCGACTCCTACGAGCAGTACTTC
>many|TRBJ2-1|TRBD2|TRBV7-9
CASSSPTGTSGANEQFF
TGTGCCAGCAGCTCCCCAACCGGGACTAGCGGGGCCAATGAGCAGTTCTTC
>many|TRBJ1-2|NA|TRBV29-1
CSVEGDYYGYTF
TGCAGCGTTGAAGGGGACTACTATGGCTACACCTTC
>few|TRBJ1-2|NA|TRBV10-3
CAISESARRGYTF
TGTGCCATCAGTGAGTCGGCCAGGCGGGGCTACACCTTC
>many|TRBJ2-3|NA|TRBV11-2
CASRSGGGDTQYF
TGTGCCAGCAGGTCCGGAGGGGGGGATACGCAGTATTTT
>few|TRBJ2-7|NA|TRBV19
CASSTLQGGAYEQYF
TGTGCCAGTAGTACCTTACAGGGTGGGGCCTACGAGCAGTACTTC
>many|TRBJ1-5|TRBD1|TRBV28
CASSFWGDRGRSGNQPQHF
TGTGCCAGCAGTTTTTGGGGGGACAGGGGGCGTTCGGGCAATCAGCCCCAGCATTTT
>many|TRBJ1-1|NA|TRBV29-1
CSAPGGSGTMNTEAFF
TGCAGCGCCCCTGGGGGTTCCGGAACAATGAACACTGAAGCTTTCTTT
>many|TRBJ2-7|TRBD2|TRBV12-3/TRBV12-4
CASRLAGGHHEQYF
TGTGCCAGCAGGTTAGCGGGGGGACACCACGAGCAGTACTTC
>NA|TRBJ1-6|TRBD1|TRBV4-1
CASSHDRVTSDNSPLHF
TGCGCCAGCAGCCATGACAGGGTAACATCGGATAATTCACCCCTCCACTTT
>few|TRBJ2-2|TRBD1|TRBV25-1
CASSVDRSNLLTGELFF
TGTGCCAGCAGTGTGGACAGGTCCAATCTGCTCACCGGGGAGCTGTTTTTT
>few|TRBJ2-5|TRBD2|TRBV7-9
CASSPRSGGSTKTQYF
TGTGCCAGCAGCCCTAGGAGCGGGGGGTCTACGAAGACCCAGTACTTC
>NA|TRBJ2-7|NA|TRBV5-6
CASSLGQVYYEQYF
TGTGCCAGCAGCTTGGGGCAGGTGTACTACGAGCAGTACTTC
>NA|TRBJ2-3|NA|TRBV2
CASSENGYTQYF
TGTGCCAGCAGTGAAAACGGCTACACGCAGTATTTT
>few|TRBJ2-1|TRBD2|TRBV7-3
CASGKAGGQNEQFF
TGTGCCAGCGGAAAAGCGGGGGGGCAAAATGAGCAGTTCTTC
>few|TRBJ1-2|NA|TRBV3-1
CASSQDEGHYGYTF
TGTGCCAGCAGCCAAGACGAGGGTCACTATGGCTACACCTTC
>many|TRBJ1-5|NA|TRBV2
CASSDRGRSNQPQHF
TGTGCCAGCAGTGACAGAGGACGGAGCAATCAGCCCCAGCATTTT
>many|TRBJ2-7|NA|TRBV24-1
CATSPGNSHEQYF
TGTGCCACCAGCCCCGGGAACTCCCACGAGCAGTACTTC
>many|TRBJ1-1|NA|TRBV9
CASRIPQWGGNTEAFF
TGTGCCAGCAGGATTCCCCAGTGGGGAGGGAACACTGAAGCTTTCTTT
>many|TRBJ1-1|NA|TRBV28
CASSLYYGAFF
TGTGCCAGCAGTTTATATTACGGAGCTTTCTTT
>many|TRBJ1-5|TRBD1|TRBV30
CAWSGQGGQPQHF
TGTGCCTGGAGTGGACAGGGAGGCCAGCCCCAGCATTTT
>many|TRBJ2-7|NA|TRBV30
CAWSVDSSYEQYF
TGTGCCTGGAGTGTAGACAGTTCCTACGAGCAGTACTTC
>many|TRBJ2-1|TRBD2|TRBV27
CASSLSAGTTYNEQFF
TGTGCCAGCAGTTTATCGGCCGGGACTACCTACAATGAGCAGTTCTTC
>NA|TRBJ1-5|TRBD1|TRBV6-1
CASRPAGTGDNQPQHF
TGTGCCAGCAGGCCAGCCGGGACAGGGGACAATCAGCCCCAGCATTTT
>many|TRBJ1-5|NA|TRBV10-2
CASRMDGNQPQHF
TGCGCCAGCAGGATGGACGGCAATCAGCCCCAGCATTTT
>NA|TRBJ2-5|NA|TRBV4-1
CASSPPPGLQGGQETQYF
TGCGCCAGCAGCCCTCCCCCTGGGCTACAGGGAGGGCAAGAGACCCAGTACTTC
>few|TRBJ2-3|TRBD2|TRBV11-2
CASSFAVAGEVGLTQYF
TGTGCCAGCAGCTTCGCCGTAGCGGGGGAAGTAGGGCTAACGCAGTATTTT
>NA|TRBJ2-7|NA|TRBV6-5
CASSYRAYEQYF
TGTGCCAGCAGTTACCGGGCCTACGAGCAGTACTTC
>few|TRBJ2-7|TRBD1|TRBV2
CASSEAPGQGANEQYF
TGTGCCAGCAGTGAAGCGCCGGGACAGGGCGCGAACGAGCAGTACTTC
>many|TRBJ1-1|NA|TRBV3-1
CASSQTGNTEAFF
TGTGCCAGCAGTCAGACAGGGAACACTGAAGCTTTCTTT
>NA|TRBJ2-1|TRBD2|TRBV6-1
CASRTGLAGGPRLDEQFF
TGTGCCAGCAGGACGGGACTAGCGGGAGGGCCAAGGCTGGATGAGCAGTTCTTC
>few|TRBJ2-3|TRBD1|TRBV6-1
CASSEAWTGGDTQYF
TGTGCCAGCAGTGAAGCCTGGACAGGGGGAGATACGCAGTATTTT
>NA|TRBJ1-5|NA|TRBV5-6
CASSLSHGQPQHF
TGTGCCAGCAGCTTGTCGCACGGCCAGCCCCAGCATTTT
>NA|TRBJ1-4|TRBD1|TRBV28
CASTLGTGRWKKLFF
TGTGCCAGCACTTTAGGGACAGGGAGATGGAAAAAACTGTTTTTT
>many|TRBJ1-1|TRBD1|TRBV6-1
CASSQYRGSGAFF
TGTGCCAGCAGTCAATACAGGGGGTCTGGAGCTTTCTTT
>NA|TRBJ2-3|NA|TRBV10-2
CASRRWRFGDTQYF
TGCGCCAGCAGACGATGGCGGTTCGGAGATACGCAGTATTTT
>many|TRBJ1-1|NA|TRBV28
CASSWSARRSTEAFF
TGTGCCAGCAGCTGGTCGGCTCGGAGGAGCACTGAAGCTTTCTTT
>many|TRBJ1-4|NA|TRBV20-1
CSARVEELPYPSNEKLFF
TGCAGTGCTAGAGTTGAGGAGCTCCCCTACCCCTCTAATGAAAAACTGTTTTTT